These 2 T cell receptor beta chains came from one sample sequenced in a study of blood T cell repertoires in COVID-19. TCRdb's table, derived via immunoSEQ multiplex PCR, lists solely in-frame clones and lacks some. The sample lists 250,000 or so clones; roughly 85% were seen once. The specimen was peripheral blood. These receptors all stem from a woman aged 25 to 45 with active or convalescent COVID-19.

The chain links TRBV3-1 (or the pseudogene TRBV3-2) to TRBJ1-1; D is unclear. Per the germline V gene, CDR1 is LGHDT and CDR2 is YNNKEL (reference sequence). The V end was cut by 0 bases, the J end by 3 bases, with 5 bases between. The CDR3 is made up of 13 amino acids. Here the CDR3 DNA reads TGTGCCAGCAGCCAAGAGAGCTACACTGAAGCTTTCTTT. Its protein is CASSQESYTEAFF.

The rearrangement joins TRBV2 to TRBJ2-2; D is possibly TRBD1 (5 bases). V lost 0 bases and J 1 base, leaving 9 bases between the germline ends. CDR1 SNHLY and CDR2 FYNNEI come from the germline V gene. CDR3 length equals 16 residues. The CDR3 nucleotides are TGTGCCAGCAGTGAAGCGGGGCAGGGGAACACCGGGGAGCTGTTTTTT. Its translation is CASSEAGQGNTGELFF.